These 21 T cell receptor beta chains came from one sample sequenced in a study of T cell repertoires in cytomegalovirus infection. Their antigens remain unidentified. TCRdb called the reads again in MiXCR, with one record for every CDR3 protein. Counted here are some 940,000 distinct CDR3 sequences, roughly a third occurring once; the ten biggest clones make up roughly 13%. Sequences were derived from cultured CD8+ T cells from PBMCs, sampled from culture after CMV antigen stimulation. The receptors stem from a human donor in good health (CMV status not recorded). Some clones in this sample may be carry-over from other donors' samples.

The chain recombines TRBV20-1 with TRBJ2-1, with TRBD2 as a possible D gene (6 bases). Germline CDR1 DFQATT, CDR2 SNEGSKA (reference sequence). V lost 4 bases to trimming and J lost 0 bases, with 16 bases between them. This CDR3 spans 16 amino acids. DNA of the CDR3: TGCAGTGCTACCCGGACGGGGGTCGGCTCCTACAATGAGCAGTTCTTC. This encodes CSATRTGVGSYNEQFF.

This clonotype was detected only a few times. The CDR3, as DNA: TGTGCCAGTAGTATTCCCGTGAGCCGACAGGGGACCCCTGAAGCTTTCTTT. It is translated as CASSIPVSRQGTPEAFF. The chain uses TRBV19 and TRBJ1-1, with 8 nucleotides matching TRBD1. There are 17 residues in the CDR3. The ends lost 3 bases at V and 6 bases at J; junction bases unmatched: 15. Germline V gives CDR1 LNHDA, CDR2 SQIVND (reference sequence).

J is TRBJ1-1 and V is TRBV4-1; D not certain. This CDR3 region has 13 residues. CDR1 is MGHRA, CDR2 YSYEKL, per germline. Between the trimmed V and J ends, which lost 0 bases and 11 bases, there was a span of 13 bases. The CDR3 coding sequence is TGCGCCAGCAGCCAAGATCACGACGTGAATGCTTTCTTT. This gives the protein CASSQDHDVNAFF.

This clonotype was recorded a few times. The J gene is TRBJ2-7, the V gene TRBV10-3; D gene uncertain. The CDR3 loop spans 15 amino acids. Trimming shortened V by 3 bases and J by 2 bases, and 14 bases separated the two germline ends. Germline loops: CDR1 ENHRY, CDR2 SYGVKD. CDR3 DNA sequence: TGTGCCATCAGTGACCTCTCGGGCACGACCTACGAGCAGTACTTC. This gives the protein CAISDLSGTTYEQYF.

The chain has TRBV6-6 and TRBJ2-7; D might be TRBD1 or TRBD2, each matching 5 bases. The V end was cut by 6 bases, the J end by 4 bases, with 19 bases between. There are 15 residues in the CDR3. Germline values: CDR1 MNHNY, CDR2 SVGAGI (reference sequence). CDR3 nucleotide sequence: TGTGCCAGCAGCCTATCGGGGACGGGGCGATACGAGCAGTACGTC. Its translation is CASSLSGTGRYEQYV.

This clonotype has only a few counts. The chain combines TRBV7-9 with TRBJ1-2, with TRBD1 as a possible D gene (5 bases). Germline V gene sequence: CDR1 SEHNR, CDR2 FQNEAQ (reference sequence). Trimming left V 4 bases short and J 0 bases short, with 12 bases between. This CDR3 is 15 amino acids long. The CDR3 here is CASSSRQGANYGYTF. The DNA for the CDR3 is TGTGCCAGCAGCTCTCGGCAGGGCGCTAACTATGGCTACACCTTC.

CDR3 residues: CASSGTGWKFF. Written as DNA, the CDR3 is TGCGCCAGCAGTGGAACAGGGTGGAAGTTCTTC. This chain links TRBV10-2 with TRBJ2-1, with D possibly being TRBD1 (6 bases). The ends were cut back, 4 bases at V and 14 bases at J, with 12 bases in the middle. This CDR3 region has 11 residues. CDR1 and CDR2 (germline): WSHSY, SAAADI.

CDR3 sequence: CASSLSMRGEQYF. DNA of the CDR3: TGTGCCAGCAGCCTTTCCATGAGAGGCGAGCAGTACTTC. The chain couples TRBV27 to TRBJ2-7; D unresolved. Between the trimmed V and J ends, which lost 6 bases and 6 bases, there was a span of 15 bases. The length of the CDR3 is 13 residues. Germline V gene lookup returns CDR1 MNHEY and CDR2 SMNVEV (reference sequence).

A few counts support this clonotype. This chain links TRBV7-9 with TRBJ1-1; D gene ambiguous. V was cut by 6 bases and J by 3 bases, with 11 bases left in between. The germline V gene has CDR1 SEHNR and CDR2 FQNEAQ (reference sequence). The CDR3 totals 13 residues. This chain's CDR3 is CASSTSWDTEAFF. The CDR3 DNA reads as TGTGCCAGCAGTACCAGTTGGGACACTGAAGCTTTCTTT.

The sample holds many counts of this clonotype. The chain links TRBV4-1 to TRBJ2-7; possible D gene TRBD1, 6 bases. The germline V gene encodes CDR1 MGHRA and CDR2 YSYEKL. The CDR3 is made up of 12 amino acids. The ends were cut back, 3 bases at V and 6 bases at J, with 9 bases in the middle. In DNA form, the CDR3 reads TGCGCCAGCAGCCACGCCAGGGGCGAGCAGTACTTC. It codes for CASSHARGEQYF.

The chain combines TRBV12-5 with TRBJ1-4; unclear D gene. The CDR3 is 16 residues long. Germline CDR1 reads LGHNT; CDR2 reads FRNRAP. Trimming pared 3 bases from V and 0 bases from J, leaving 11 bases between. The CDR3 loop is CASGFLISSTNEKLFF. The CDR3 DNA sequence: TGTGCTAGTGGTTTTTTAATCTCTTCAACTAATGAAAAACTGTTTTTT.

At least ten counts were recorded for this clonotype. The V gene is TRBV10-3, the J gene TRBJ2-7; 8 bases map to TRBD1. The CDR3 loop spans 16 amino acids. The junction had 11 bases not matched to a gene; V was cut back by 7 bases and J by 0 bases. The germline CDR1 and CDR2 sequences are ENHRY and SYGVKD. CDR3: CAIKRNEGQASYEQYF. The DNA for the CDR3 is TGTGCCATCAAACGTAATGAGGGACAGGCCTCCTACGAGCAGTACTTC.

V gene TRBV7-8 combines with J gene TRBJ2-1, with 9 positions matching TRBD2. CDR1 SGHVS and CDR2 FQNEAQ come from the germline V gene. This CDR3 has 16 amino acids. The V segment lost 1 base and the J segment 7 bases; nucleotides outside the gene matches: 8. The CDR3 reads CASSLEWASGDNEQFF. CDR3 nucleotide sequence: TGTGCCAGCAGCTTAGAGTGGGCTAGCGGGGATAATGAGCAGTTCTTC.

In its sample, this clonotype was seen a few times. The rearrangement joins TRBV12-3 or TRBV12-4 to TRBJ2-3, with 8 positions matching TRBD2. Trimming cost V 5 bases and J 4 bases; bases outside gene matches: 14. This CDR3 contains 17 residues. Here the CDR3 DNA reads TGTGCCAGCAGTACCCGCCCTGGACTAGCTGACTCAGATACGCAGTATTTT. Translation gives CASSTRPGLADSDTQYF.

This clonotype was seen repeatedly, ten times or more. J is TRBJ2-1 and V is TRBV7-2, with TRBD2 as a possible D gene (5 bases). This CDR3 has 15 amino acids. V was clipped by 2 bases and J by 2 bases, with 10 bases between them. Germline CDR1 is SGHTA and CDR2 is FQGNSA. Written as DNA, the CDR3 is TGTGCCAGCAGCTTAAAAGACTATACCTACAATGAGCAGTTCTTC. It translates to CASSLKDYTYNEQFF.

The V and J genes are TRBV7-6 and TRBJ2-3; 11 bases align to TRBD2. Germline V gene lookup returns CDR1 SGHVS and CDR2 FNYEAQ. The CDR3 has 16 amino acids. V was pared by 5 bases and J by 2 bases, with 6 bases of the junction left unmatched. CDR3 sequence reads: CASSIPTSGVTDTQYF. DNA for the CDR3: TGTGCCAGCAGCATACCGACTAGCGGGGTCACAGATACGCAGTATTTT.

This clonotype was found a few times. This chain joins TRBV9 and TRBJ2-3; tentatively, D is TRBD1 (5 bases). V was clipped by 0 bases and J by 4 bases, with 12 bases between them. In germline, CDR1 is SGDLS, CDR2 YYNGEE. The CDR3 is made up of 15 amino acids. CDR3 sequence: CASSVGQTTADTQYF. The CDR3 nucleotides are TGTGCCAGCAGCGTAGGACAGACCACCGCAGATACGCAGTATTTT.

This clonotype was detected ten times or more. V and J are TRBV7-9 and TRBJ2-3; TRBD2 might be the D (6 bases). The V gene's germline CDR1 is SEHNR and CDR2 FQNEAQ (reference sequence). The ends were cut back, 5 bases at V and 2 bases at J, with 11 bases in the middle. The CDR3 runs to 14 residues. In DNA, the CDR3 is TGTGCCAGCAGCCCCGGGACTCCCACAGATACGCAGTATTTT. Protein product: CASSPGTPTDTQYF.

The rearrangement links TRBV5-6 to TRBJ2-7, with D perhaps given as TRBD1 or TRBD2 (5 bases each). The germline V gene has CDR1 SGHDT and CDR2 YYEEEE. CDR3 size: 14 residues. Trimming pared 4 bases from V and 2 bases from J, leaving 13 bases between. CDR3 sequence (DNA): TGTGCCAGCAGCGGCTGGGACGGTGCCTACGAGCAGTACGTC. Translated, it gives CASSGWDGAYEQYV.

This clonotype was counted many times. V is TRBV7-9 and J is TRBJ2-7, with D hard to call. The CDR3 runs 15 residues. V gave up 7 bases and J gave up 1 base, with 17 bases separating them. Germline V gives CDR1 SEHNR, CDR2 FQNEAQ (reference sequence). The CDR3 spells CASTRTITRSYEQYF. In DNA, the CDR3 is TGTGCCAGCACCCGAACTATCACCAGATCCTACGAGCAGTACTTC.

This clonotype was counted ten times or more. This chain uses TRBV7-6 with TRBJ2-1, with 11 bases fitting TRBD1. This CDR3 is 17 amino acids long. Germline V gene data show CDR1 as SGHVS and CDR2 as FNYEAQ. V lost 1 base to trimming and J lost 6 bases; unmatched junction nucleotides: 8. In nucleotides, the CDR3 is TGTGCCAGCAGCTTAGGGACAGGGGGCGCGGGTTTCAATGAGCAGTTCTTC. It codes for CASSLGTGGAGFNEQFF.